A selection of T cell receptor beta chains follows, all from one sample in a study of spatial heterogeneity in lung cancer. A single record per CDR3 protein comes from TCRdb applying MiXCR to the 5' RACE reads. The sample has tens of thousands of distinct CDR3 sequences, roughly a fifth seen once. This specimen was PBMCs, taken at follow-up. The receptors here all came from a male donor with early-stage non-small cell lung cancer. CDR3s include the opening cysteine and the closing phenylalanine or tryptophan. Fields, in order: V gene, J gene, D gene, clone size, CDR3 protein, CDR3 DNA. A D gene is named only where the DNA matches it firmly. Some rows mark clone size as missing; the rest say once, few, many or name a class of expanded clone.

>TRBV14|TRBJ1-1|.|.
CASSQPGMNTEAFF
TGTGCCAGCAGCCAACCGGGTATGAACACTGAAGCTTTCTTT
>TRBV30|TRBJ1-5|.|.
CAWSHGGSKPQHF
TGTGCCTGGAGTCATGGGGGTAGTAAGCCCCAGCATTTT
>TRBV2|TRBJ1-2|.|.
CASSDMQVKGYTF
TGTGCCAGCAGTGACATGCAGGTCAAGGGCTACACCTTC
>TRBV4-3|TRBJ2-1|TRBD2|.
CASSQAPASGGANEQFF
TGCGCCAGCAGCCAAGCCCCGGCTAGCGGGGGGGCCAATGAGCAGTTCTTC
>TRBV18|TRBJ2-1|TRBD1|.
CASSLTGQGSYNEQFF
TGTGCCAGCTCACTAACGGGACAGGGATCCTACAATGAGCAGTTCTTC
>TRBV7-9|TRBJ2-1|TRBD2|many
CASSLGTSGGNEQFF
TGTGCCAGCAGCTTAGGGACTAGCGGAGGCAATGAGCAGTTCTTC
>TRBV3-1|TRBJ2-2|.|.
CASSQAPRGVKIGELFF
TGTGCCAGCAGCCAAGCCCCCAGGGGGGTAAAAATCGGGGAGCTGTTTTTT
>TRBV24-1|TRBJ2-1|TRBD1|many
CATSGGQGRGEQFF
TGTGCCACCTCTGGCGGACAGGGCCGAGGTGAGCAGTTCTTC
>TRBV10-3|TRBJ1-1|.|.
CAISELWTGSPEAFF
TGTGCCATCAGTGAGTTATGGACCGGGTCGCCTGAAGCTTTCTTT
>TRBV4-1|TRBJ2-5|TRBD2|many
CASSQGTPLAGGRETQYF
TGCGCCAGCAGCCAAGGGACCCCACTAGCGGGAGGGCGGGAGACCCAGTACTTC
>TRBV7-2|TRBJ2-3|.|few
CASSPAVTDTQYF
TGTGCCAGCAGCCCAGCCGTGACAGATACGCAGTATTTT
>TRBV20-1|TRBJ2-3|TRBD2|.
CSALMTSGSADTQYF
TGCAGTGCTCTAATGACTAGCGGGAGTGCAGATACGCAGTATTTT
>TRBV6-2/TRBV6-3|TRBJ1-5|TRBD1|.
CASSYPDRGRIQSQHF
TGTGCCAGCAGTTACCCTGACAGGGGGCGCATCCAGTCCCAGCATTTT
>TRBV4-1|TRBJ1-2|.|.
CASSQGRGGVSGYTF
TGCGCCAGCAGCCAAGGGCGGGGGGGAGTTAGTGGCTACACCTTC
>TRBV4-1|TRBJ2-1|.|few
CASSQAEGGAAYNEQFF
TGCGCCAGCAGCCAGGCCGAAGGGGGGGCAGCCTACAATGAGCAGTTCTTC
>TRBV5-1|TRBJ2-7|TRBD1|.
CASTGQGYEQYF
TGCGCCAGCACAGGACAGGGCTACGAGCAGTACTTC
>TRBV11-3|TRBJ2-2|.|few
CASSLGVSGELFF
TGTGCCAGCAGCTTAGGGGTTTCGGGGGAGCTGTTTTTT
>TRBV7-8|TRBJ2-2|.|few
CASTVGGNTGELFF
TGTGCCAGCACCGTGGGGGGGAACACCGGGGAGCTGTTTTTT
>TRBV27|TRBJ1-1|.|many
CASSFNRRENTEAFF
TGTGCCAGCAGTTTCAACCGCAGGGAGAACACTGAAGCTTTCTTT
>TRBV20-1|TRBJ2-3|.|many
CSARRRTDTQYF
TGCAGTGCTAGAAGACGCACAGATACGCAGTATTTT
>TRBV20-1|TRBJ2-1|TRBD2|.
CSAHIALAGGEEQFF
TGCAGTGCTCACATCGCGCTAGCGGGGGGAGAAGAGCAGTTCTTC
>TRBV20-1|TRBJ2-1|.|medium-sized
CSARDPARGSYNEQFF
TGCAGTGCTAGAGACCCGGCGAGGGGCTCCTACAATGAGCAGTTCTTC
>TRBV3-2|TRBJ2-1|.|.
CASSPDGGQRGADNEQFF
TGTGCCAGCAGCCCCGATGGGGGACAGCGGGGGGCAGACAATGAGCAGTTCTTC
>TRBV27|TRBJ2-7|TRBD1|many
CASSQGTGASGEQYF
TGTGCCAGCAGTCAAGGGACAGGGGCCTCTGGCGAGCAGTACTTC